This TCR beta chain is from a study of blood T cell repertoires in COVID-19. Turning to the study itself: Specimens from acute and convalescent COVID-19 originated in the United States, Italy and Spain. Sample material is recorded as cDNA or gDNA derived from T cells, B-cell-depleted T cells, or PBMCs.

In the source study's methods: Amplification from reference gene primers served as the basis for estimated nucleated cell counts. Repertoires were generated with immunoSEQ multiplex PCR, while TCRdb's copy carries only in-frame clones and drops some. The V and J calls and clone size come from that table; D and trimming were worked out from the DNA. This sample has under 250,000 clones, with 92% found just once. Germline assignment: CDR1 LGHDT and CDR2 YNNKEL (reference sequence). The CDR3 spans 16 residues. With 4 bases removed from V and 4 bases from J, the gap between germline ends came to 19 bases. The Seattle patients joined while their infection was active and were tracked longitudinally afterward.

The sequence was collected from a man in his sixties with COVID-19, enrolled during active disease. Sequencing was done on a sample of peripheral blood. V is TRBV3-1 (or the pseudogene TRBV3-2) and J is TRBJ1-2; a possible D gene is TRBD1 (6 bases). CDR3 in DNA: TGTGCCAGCAGCCTAAGACAGGTTCGAGGGGCCTATGGCTACACCTTC. It yields the protein CASSLRQVRGAYGYTF.